The sequence of this T cell receptor (beta chain) was determined in a study of T cells in Graves' hyperthyroidism and ophthalmopathy. Regarding the study as a whole: Before onset, by a median of approximately 6.8 months, the model predicted ophthalmopathy.

TCR beta CDR3 region amplification was performed from RNA transcripts. Carried out on the TCR CDR3, a first-round RT-PCR used the HTBI primer set. TCRdb independently ran MiXCR on the multiplex PCR reads; one entry per CDR3 protein. The sample lists more than 300,000 distinct CDR3 sequences; less than 20% were seen once. This clonotype was counted many times. The antigen is undetermined. V lost 0 bases to trimming and J lost 4 bases; unmatched junction nucleotides: 18. The CDR3 runs to 20 residues. Germline-derived CDR1 and CDR2 are SNHLY and FYNNEI. Sequenced input: blood. This TCR derives from a man aged 18-30 years with Graves' ophthalmopathy. This chain uses TRBV2 with TRBJ2-3; 8 nucleotides line up with TRBD2. DNA of the CDR3: TGTGCCAGCAGTGAAGCTATCCCGGTGGTGGGGACTAGGTTAGCAGATACGCAGTATTTT. Amino acid sequence: CASSEAIPVVGTRLADTQYF.